This TCR beta chain was captured by sequencing in a study of human T cells and chemical hapten exposure. Study-wide background: Patients got weekly scalp diphenylcyclopropenone doses over the roughly 22-week study. The patient population, which was mostly female, had alopecia areata, totalis or universalis. Small pooled library volume differences mainly caused per-sample TCR yield variation. The study, taken as a whole, reports: Once DPC sensitization occurred, TCRs above 1 in 1000 frequency showed no change.

Time point in this sample: pre-sensitization, week 0. The treatment here: therapeutic diphenylcyclopropenone sensitization with weekly scalp DPC. Unfractionated whole blood yielded the extracted total RNA. V was trimmed by 7 bases and J by 1 base, leaving 10 bases between them. The germline V gene has CDR1 SEHNR and CDR2 FQNEAQ (reference sequence). The CDR3 loop spans 13 amino acids. TCRdb fed the RACE reads into MiXCR, producing one record per CDR3 protein. Seen here are roughly 36,000 distinct CDR3 sequences, around 10% observed once, and the top ten hold 27%. This clonotype was recorded a few times. Antigen specificity is unknown.

The specimen was whole blood, collected in connection with sensitization to the hapten diphenylcyclopropenone (DPC). This chain uses TRBV7-9 with TRBJ1-1; no clear D gene. This TCR derives from a man between 50 and 59 years old with alopecia areata. Some clones in this sample may be carry-over from other donors' samples. Written as DNA, the CDR3 is TGTGCCAGCACTGTCAGTGAGAACACTGAAGCTTTCTTT. This gives the protein CASTVSENTEAFF.